These T cell receptor beta chains were read from a single sample in a study of T-cell reconstitution after alpha-beta-depleted transplantation in children. Via MiXCR, TCRdb re-called the PCR reads, giving one row per CDR3 protein. The table has 610,000 or so distinct CDR3 sequences, 25% to 30% seen once; the top ten hold less than 40%. The sample here was PBMCs, taken before TCRalphabeta/CD19-depleted stem cell transplant. The origin of the receptors is a boy under three years old with Wiskott-Aldrich syndrome, due to receive a stem cell transplant. Each CDR3 is given with its conserved first and last residue. Fields, in order: D gene, clone size, V gene, J gene, CDR3 protein, CDR3 DNA. A D gene is named only where the DNA matches it firmly. Only part of the rows carry a size: once, few, many, or a class if the clone is expanded.

d_call: .
clone_size: .
v_call: TRBV5-1
j_call: TRBJ1-1
cdr3_aa: CASSLASGFSPFEAFF
cdr3_nt: TGCGCCAGCAGCTTGGCCTCGGGGTTTTCTCCTTTTGAAGCTTTCTTT

d_call: TRBD2
clone_size: few
v_call: TRBV5-6
j_call: TRBJ2-7
cdr3_aa: CASRYGTIYEQYF
cdr3_nt: TGTGCCAGCAGATACGGGACTATCTACGAGCAGTACTTC

d_call: TRBD1
clone_size: .
v_call: TRBV5-1
j_call: TRBJ2-1
cdr3_aa: CASSSRTQRGGSSYNEQFF
cdr3_nt: TGCGCCAGCAGCTCCCGAACCCAAAGAGGGGGCAGCTCCTACAATGAGCAGTTCTTC

d_call: .
clone_size: few
v_call: TRBV9
j_call: TRBJ2-7
cdr3_aa: CASSVSLESEQYF
cdr3_nt: TGTGCCAGCAGCGTATCTCTAGAAAGCGAGCAGTACTTC

d_call: .
clone_size: .
v_call: TRBV5-6
j_call: TRBJ2-2
cdr3_aa: CASSLLGRLTGELFF
cdr3_nt: TGTGCCAGCAGCTTGCTGGGGAGATTAACCGGGGAGCTGTTTTTT

d_call: .
clone_size: few
v_call: TRBV12-3/TRBV12-4
j_call: TRBJ2-3
cdr3_aa: CASSAGEGRADTQYF
cdr3_nt: TGTGCCAGCAGCGCCGGTGAGGGGCGCGCAGATACGCAGTATTTT

d_call: TRBD2
clone_size: .
v_call: TRBV7-3
j_call: TRBJ2-3
cdr3_aa: CASKRTSGLTDTQYF
cdr3_nt: TGTGCCAGTAAAAGGACTAGCGGGCTTACAGATACGCAGTATTTT

d_call: TRBD2
clone_size: .
v_call: TRBV7-6
j_call: TRBJ2-1
cdr3_aa: CAISQTGLANNEQFF
cdr3_nt: TGTGCCATCAGTCAGACGGGACTAGCGAACAATGAGCAGTTCTTC

d_call: TRBD2
clone_size: .
v_call: TRBV20-1
j_call: TRBJ2-3
cdr3_aa: CSTYKGGPTDTQYF
cdr3_nt: TGCAGTACCTATAAGGGAGGGCCGACAGATACGCAGTATTTT

d_call: .
clone_size: .
v_call: TRBV18
j_call: TRBJ2-2
cdr3_aa: CASSLKASDTGELFF
cdr3_nt: TGTGCCAGCTCTCTGAAGGCCAGCGACACCGGGGAGCTGTTTTTC

d_call: TRBD2
clone_size: .
v_call: TRBV11-2
j_call: TRBJ2-3
cdr3_aa: CASSLTGTSGPSTDTQYF
cdr3_nt: TGTGCCAGCAGCTTAACCGGGACTAGCGGCCCTAGCACAGATACGCAGTATTTT

d_call: .
clone_size: few
v_call: TRBV10-3
j_call: TRBJ2-2
cdr3_aa: CAISRDVDTGELFF
cdr3_nt: TGTGCCATCTCAAGGGATGTAGACACCGGGGAGCTGTTTTTT

d_call: .
clone_size: few
v_call: TRBV6-5
j_call: TRBJ2-7
cdr3_aa: CASSYVWGIGEQYF
cdr3_nt: TGTGCCAGCAGTTACGTTTGGGGTATAGGCGAGCAGTACTTC

d_call: TRBD1
clone_size: .
v_call: TRBV15
j_call: TRBJ2-7
cdr3_aa: CATSRGMGQTTYEQYF
cdr3_nt: TGTGCCACCAGCAGAGGGATGGGACAGACAACCTACGAGCAGTACTTC

d_call: TRBD2
clone_size: .
v_call: TRBV11-2
j_call: TRBJ2-1
cdr3_aa: CASSLAGGPSAPFF
cdr3_nt: TGTGCCAGCAGCTTAGCGGGAGGACCTAGCGCCCCGTTCTTC

d_call: TRBD2
clone_size: once
v_call: TRBV3-1
j_call: TRBJ2-1
cdr3_aa: CASSRSSGNPSRYNEQFF
cdr3_nt: TGTGCCAGCAGCCGCTCTAGCGGGAACCCTTCCCGTTACAATGAGCAGTTCTTC

d_call: TRBD1
clone_size: few
v_call: TRBV12-3/TRBV12-4
j_call: TRBJ1-5
cdr3_aa: CASNHRGSQPQHF
cdr3_nt: TGTGCCAGCAACCACAGGGGGAGTCAGCCCCAGCATTTT

d_call: TRBD2
clone_size: .
v_call: TRBV20-1
j_call: TRBJ2-2
cdr3_aa: CSVGTSGKAGELFF
cdr3_nt: TGCAGTGTTGGGACTAGCGGGAAGGCCGGGGAGCTGTTTTTT